The next 25 T cell receptor beta chains were all read from a single sample in a study of T cells expressing NK-cell markers. TCRdb re-analyzed the 5' RACE reads; it lists each CDR3 protein once, without DNA. In all, the sample yields under 600,000 distinct CDR3 sequences. Sequencing used blood T cells: a sorted CD56 or NKG2C T cell subset, CD4+ or CD8+ T cells, or bulk PBMC T cells (not recorded which). These receptors were collected from a woman in her forties or fifties in good health.

The V call is TRBV28, the J call TRBJ2-2. The CDR3 has 12 amino acids. The V gene's germline CDR1 is MDHEN and CDR2 SYDVKM. CDR3: CASSLTAGELFF.

This chain uses TRBV6-1 with TRBJ2-1; the D call from TCRdb, TRBD2, cannot be confirmed without DNA. This CDR3 contains 12 residues. CDR1 and CDR2 (germline): MNHNS, SASEGT. CDR3: CASSADGTSEFF.

This chain connects TRBV18 to TRBJ2-3. The germline CDR1 and CDR2 sequences are KGHSH and LQKENI. The CDR3 is 18 amino acids. The CDR3 sequence is CASSPPLGSDQDTDTQYF.

The chain combines TRBV12-3 or TRBV12-4 with TRBJ2-5; TCRdb returns TRBD1, unconfirmable since there is no DNA. The CDR3 extends over 13 amino acids. The CDR3 here is CASSFGRLETQYF.

This chain links TRBV12-3 or TRBV12-4 with TRBJ2-4; TCRdb selects TRBD1, and the lack of DNA leaves this call unchecked. The CDR3 is made up of 15 amino acids. CDR3 loop: CASSSQGTAKNIQYF.

The genes are TRBV6-2 or TRBV6-3 and TRBJ2-3; TCRdb returns TRBD1, unconfirmable since there is no DNA. Germline-derived CDR1 and CDR2 are MNHEY and SVGEGT. The CDR3 has 14 amino acids. The CDR3 protein is CAGSKGSGTDTQYF.

V is TRBV9 and J is TRBJ2-7; TCRdb calls TRBD1, which cannot be checked without DNA. This CDR3 has 15 amino acids. Per the germline V gene, CDR1 is SGDLS and CDR2 is YYNGEE. The CDR3 region is CASSVAWTDTYEQYF. Complete variable domain (other parts from reference TRBV9 and TRBJ2-7): DSGVTQTPKHLITATGQRVTLRCSPRSGDLSVYWYQQSLDQGLQFLIQYYNGEERAKGNILERFSAQQFPDLHSELNLSSLELGDSALYFCASSVAWTDTYEQYFGPGTRLTVT.

The CDR3 protein is CASGTLSSYNEQFF. V gene TRBV3-1 combines with J gene TRBJ2-1; with no DNA, the TCRdb D assignment of TRBD2 cannot be verified. The CDR3 runs to 14 residues. From germline, CDR1 is LGHDT and CDR2 YNNKEL (reference sequence).

Here the CDR3 reads CASSYSELAGVETQYF. V usage is TRBV6-5 and J usage is TRBJ2-5; TCRdb reports TRBD2, a call that lacks DNA to check it against. The CDR3 consists of 16 residues. Germline CDR1 MNHEY, CDR2 SVGAGI.

V usage is TRBV29-1 and J usage is TRBJ2-3; TCRdb reports TRBD1, a call that lacks DNA to check it against. CDR1 is SQVTM, CDR2 ANQGSEA, per germline. CDR3 length: 15 residues. The CDR3 here is CSVPRGTGGPDTQYF.

CDR3 in amino acids: CSARTGDFGELFF. V is TRBV20-1 and J is TRBJ2-2; TCRdb indicates TRBD1, and absent DNA this call remains unverified. Germline values: CDR1 DFQATT, CDR2 SNEGSKA (reference sequence). CDR3 length: 13 amino acids.

This sequence joins TRBV10-3 and TRBJ1-1; the TCRdb call, TRBD1, lacks DNA for checking. The CDR3 loop spans 13 amino acids. Germline values: CDR1 ENHRY, CDR2 SYGVKD. The CDR3 spells CAISEGKGVDAFF.

The chain uses TRBV4-1 and TRBJ2-1; TCRdb's D gene call, TRBD1, goes unchecked for lack of DNA. Per germline, CDR1 MGHRA and CDR2 YSYEKL. The CDR3 covers 16 residues. The CDR3 region is CASSQVETGGNNEQFF.

This chain connects TRBV10-3 to TRBJ1-2; the TCRdb call, TRBD1, lacks DNA for checking. The CDR3 runs to 13 residues. CDR1 is ENHRY, CDR2 SYGVKD, per germline. CDR3 protein: CATLRGPGGGYTF.

The chain carries TRBV24-1 and TRBJ1-5; TCRdb outputs TRBD1, but without DNA this stays unchecked. This CDR3 spans 13 amino acids. Germline lookup yields CDR1 KGHDR and CDR2 SFDVKD. The CDR3: CATSADSYQPQHF.

The chain is built from TRBV7-9 and TRBJ1-4; without DNA, the TCRdb call of TRBD1 cannot be checked. The CDR3 is 13 amino acids. CDR1 and CDR2 (germline): SEHNR, FQNEAQ (reference sequence). CDR3 loop: CATRRIGGEKLFF. The full variable domain, its missing parts supplied by reference TRBV7-9 and TRBJ1-4, is DTGVSQNPRHKITKRGQNVTFRCDPISEHNRLYWYRQTLGQGPEFLTYFQNEAQLEKSRLLSDRFSAERPKGSFSTLEIQRTEQGDSAMYLCATRRIGGEKLFFGSGTQLSVL.

This chain uses TRBV20-1 with TRBJ2-5; TCRdb proposes TRBD2, but this gene call is untestable without DNA. CDR1 and CDR2 (germline): DFQATT, SNEGSKA (reference sequence). This CDR3 spans 13 amino acids. CDR3 loop: CSGRLAGGITQYF.

This chain connects TRBV20-1 to TRBJ2-5; TCRdb's D gene call, TRBD1, goes unchecked for lack of DNA. The germline V gene encodes CDR1 DFQATT and CDR2 SNEGSKA (reference sequence). CDR3 length: 12 residues. The CDR3 here is CSAREGQKTQYF.

The chain couples TRBV7-9 to TRBJ1-5; checking the TCRdb D call of TRBD1 is not possible without DNA. This CDR3 contains 16 residues. Per the germline V gene, CDR1 is SEHNR and CDR2 is FQNEAQ (reference sequence). The CDR3 loop is CASSTWTGGSNQPQHF. The complete variable domain, with remaining parts taken from reference TRBV7-9 and TRBJ1-5, reads DTGVSQNPRHKITKRGQNVTFRCDPISEHNRLYWYRQTLGQGPEFLTYFQNEAQLEKSRLLSDRFSAERPKGSFSTLEIQRTEQGDSAMYLCASSTWTGGSNQPQHFGDGTRLSIL.

The chain couples TRBV2 to TRBJ1-1; as DNA is missing, the TRBD1 call by TCRdb cannot be tested. Germline V CDR1 and CDR2: SNHLY, FYNNEI. The CDR3 extends over 14 amino acids. The CDR3 region is CASTTTGPYTEAFF.

The CDR3 reads CANFRAHSTDTQYF. This chain joins TRBV18 and TRBJ2-3; checking the TCRdb D call of TRBD2 is not possible without DNA. Germline V gene sequence: CDR1 KGHSH, CDR2 LQKENI. The CDR3 totals 14 residues. The full variable domain, with the rest looked up from reference TRBV18 and TRBJ2-3, is NAGVMQNPRHLVRRRGQEARLRCSPMKGHSHVYWYRQLPEEGLKFMVYLQKENIIDESGMPKERFSAEFPKEGPSILRIQQVVRGDSAAYFCANFRAHSTDTQYFGPGTRLTVL.

This rearrangement joins TRBV24-1 to TRBJ2-1; TCRdb lists TRBD1, though no DNA is available to test this call. The CDR3 has 15 amino acids. Germline lookup yields CDR1 KGHDR and CDR2 SFDVKD. CDR3: CATSPRDRYNNEQFF.

V gene TRBV5-1 combines with J gene TRBJ2-7. This CDR3 region has 14 residues. Germline-derived CDR1 and CDR2 are SGHRS and YFSETQ. The CDR3 protein is CASSLAGQIYEQYF.

This chain connects TRBV5-1 to TRBJ2-7; TCRdb returns TRBD2, unconfirmable since there is no DNA. The length of the CDR3 is 15 residues. In germline, CDR1 is SGHRS, CDR2 YFSETQ. CDR3 sequence reads: CASSYLGLVRGEQYF.

The chain joins TRBV20-1 to TRBJ2-5; TCRdb reports TRBD1, a call that lacks DNA to check it against. Germline V gene lookup returns CDR1 DFQATT and CDR2 SNEGSKA (reference sequence). The CDR3 spans 12 residues. This CDR3 reads CSAPGSGETQYF.